This TCR beta chain originates from a study of CXCR3-negative and CXCR3-positive naive CD8 T cells. Study-wide results and limits: Post-cryopreservation CXCR3 expression was partly diminished, and the bulk of assays employed fresh PBMCs. Unlike memory cells, which differed, naive CXCR3-negative and CXCR3-positive cells had similar TRBV-TRBJ usage.

Via 5' RACE with UMI labels, TRB cDNA libraries were prepared. TCRdb reprocessed the 5' RACE reads and keeps a single row for each CDR3 protein, giving no DNA. The sample's table shows about 62,000 distinct CDR3 sequences. Comments on this clonotype: Antigen specificity is unknown.

A CD45RO-CCR7+CD27+CD95- phenotype identified naive CD8+ T cells. CDR1 is SEHNR, CDR2 FQNEAQ, per germline (reference sequence). The CDR3 is 16 amino acids. The sequence was collected from a human donor in good health. Some clones in this sample may be carry-over from other donors' samples. The chain is built from TRBV7-9 and TRBJ2-7; TCRdb gives TRBD2 as the D gene, but with no DNA this cannot be confirmed. Sequences were obtained from naive CXCR3- CD8+ T cells from blood. Regarding subset: CD45RO-CCR7+CD27+CD95- naive CD8+ T cells lacking CXCR3 (TNR3-). This CDR3 reads CASSPPGGASSYEQYF. Full variable domain (remainder filled in from reference TRBV7-9 and TRBJ2-7): DTGVSQNPRHKITKRGQNVTFRCDPISEHNRLYWYRQTLGQGPEFLTYFQNEAQLEKSRLLSDRFSAERPKGSFSTLEIQRTEQGDSAMYLCASSPPGGASSYEQYFGPGTRLTVT.